These 24 T cell receptor beta chains share one sample of origin, sequenced in a study of cytomegalovirus exposure and HLA in healthy donors. A multiplex PCR was run with 60 Vbeta primers and 13 Jbeta primers. TCRdb keeps only in-frame clones here, not all; method: immunoSEQ multiplex PCR. The top ten clones hold roughly 3.6% of a sample with about 180,000 clones, 77% of them seen once. Sequencing was performed on PBMCs. The receptors were gathered from a woman in her sixties in good health and CMV-seropositive.

The chain couples TRBV19 to TRBJ1-5; D perhaps matches TRBD1 (6 bases). Germline V gene lookup returns CDR1 LNHDA and CDR2 SQIVND (reference sequence). The CDR3 is made up of 14 amino acids. Deletions cut 3 bases from V and 6 bases from J, with 12 bases between. Here the CDR3 reads CASSMQGPFQPQHF. CDR3 in DNA: TGTGCCAGTAGTATGCAGGGGCCGTTTCAGCCCCAGCATTTT. Filled out from reference TRBV19 and TRBJ1-5, the complete variable domain reads DGGITQSPKYLFRKEGQNVTLSCEQNLNHDAMYWYRQDPGQGLRLIYYSQIVNDFQKGDIAEGYSVSREKKESFPLTVTSAQKNPTAFYLCASSMQGPFQPQHFGDGTRLSIL.

This chain connects TRBV5-1 to TRBJ2-5; D might be TRBD1 (6 bases). This CDR3 is built from 14 residues. V was clipped by 3 bases and J by 5 bases, with 14 bases between them. Germline loops: CDR1 SGHRS, CDR2 YFSETQ. The CDR3 coding sequence is TGCGCCAGCAGCTCCGCACAGGGTAGGGAGACCCAGTACTTC. Amino acids: CASSSAQGRETQYF.

The chain has TRBV28 and TRBJ1-1; a weak D match, TRBD1 (5 bases). Germline assignment: CDR1 MDHEN and CDR2 SYDVKM. The CDR3 is 12 amino acids. The V and J ends lost 1 base and 7 bases respectively, with 7 bases between them. The CDR3 protein is CASSLYRGEAFF. As DNA, the CDR3 is TGTGCCAGCAGTTTATATAGGGGTGAAGCTTTCTTT. The full variable domain, in which reference TRBV28 and TRBJ1-1 provide the parts outside the CDR3, is DVKVTQSSRYLVKRTGEKVFLECVQDMDHENMFWYRQDPGLGLRLIYFSYDVKMKEKGDIPEGYSVSREKKERFSLILESASTNQTSMYLCASSLYRGEAFFGQGTRLTVV.

V gene TRBV30 combines with J gene TRBJ1-5; D remains ambiguous. The CDR3 totals 14 residues. Germline lookup yields CDR1 GTSNPN and CDR2 SVGIG (reference sequence). V was clipped by 1 base and J by 5 bases, with 12 bases between them. The CDR3 region is CAWSALVGDQPQHF. The CDR3 DNA reads TGTGCCTGGAGTGCCCTGGTGGGAGATCAGCCCCAGCATTTT.

This clone was seen only a few times. This chain links TRBV27 with TRBJ2-1; no reliable D call. This CDR3 is built from 15 residues. V was pared by 5 bases and J by 0 bases, with 11 bases between. Looked up from germline, CDR1 is MNHEY and CDR2 is SMNVEV (reference sequence). The CDR3 reads CASSDRVRSYNEQFF. In DNA, the CDR3 is TGTGCCAGCAGTGATCGGGTTCGCTCCTACAATGAGCAGTTCTTC.

This chain connects TRBV10-3 to TRBJ2-3, with 13 bases identical to TRBD2. Germline V gene data show CDR1 as ENHRY and CDR2 as SYGVKD. The V gene end was trimmed by 0 bases and the J gene end by 0 bases; junction bases not matched to a gene: 9. The CDR3 extends over 20 amino acids. The CDR3 region has the DNA TGTGCCATCAGTGAGTCGAGGACTAGCGGGGGCTTCTTGAGCACAGATACGCAGTATTTT. This sequence encodes CAISESRTSGGFLSTDTQYF.

The genes are TRBV10-3 and TRBJ2-1; 12 nucleotides agree with TRBD2. V trimming: 2 bases; J trimming: 8 bases; junction bases outside the gene matches: 4. Germline CDR1 is ENHRY and CDR2 is SYGVKD. The CDR3 covers 15 residues. The CDR3 DNA reads as TGTGCCATCAGTGAGCTAGCGGGGGGGCCTGATGAGCAGTTCTTC. Translation: CAISELAGGPDEQFF.

The chain uses TRBV11-2 and TRBJ1-1, with 7 nucleotides matching TRBD1. The ends lost 5 bases at V and 7 bases at J; junction bases unmatched: 7. The CDR3 has 13 amino acids. Germline CDR1 reads SGHAT; CDR2 reads FQNNGV. The CDR3 DNA follows: TGTGCCAGCAGCATCCACAGGGGAGGTGAAGCTTTCTTT. Protein product: CASSIHRGGEAFF.

The rearrangement links TRBV5-4 to TRBJ1-1; D is possibly TRBD1 (6 bases). V gave up 1 base and J gave up 11 bases, with 18 bases separating them. Germline V gene sequence: CDR1 SGHNT, CDR2 YYREEE (reference sequence). This CDR3 contains 14 residues. Here the CDR3 DNA reads TGTGCCAGCAGCTTGATCAGGGGAACACTGAATGCTTTCTTT. Translated, it gives CASSLIRGTLNAFF.

This clone occurred a few times. The rearrangement uses TRBV7-9 and TRBJ1-4; 7 nucleotides agree with TRBD1. Unmatched junction bases numbered 3, after V lost 4 bases and J lost 4 bases. Per germline, CDR1 SEHNR and CDR2 FQNEAQ (reference sequence). This CDR3 comprises 14 residues. CDR3 loop: CASSWTGLNEKLFF. CDR3 nucleotide sequence: TGTGCCAGCAGCTGGACAGGCCTTAATGAAAAACTGTTTTTT.

The V and J genes are TRBV7-9 and TRBJ2-7; TRBD1 agrees at 7 bases. This CDR3 has 16 amino acids. V lost 4 bases and J lost 0; bases outside the gene matches: 9. Germline CDR1 and CDR2: SEHNR and FQNEAQ (reference sequence). CDR3 sequence reads: CASSSIKGQSSYEQYF. In DNA form, the CDR3 reads TGTGCCAGCAGCTCGATAAAGGGACAGAGCTCCTACGAGCAGTACTTC.

The CDR3 DNA reads TGTGCCAGCAGCGCCGACAGAATCAATCAGCCCCAGCATTTT. The encoded protein is CASSADRINQPQHF. The gene calls are TRBV28 and TRBJ1-5; TRBD1 is a possible D gene (5 bases). Germline V gene lookup returns CDR1 MDHEN and CDR2 SYDVKM. Trimming took off 6 bases at V and 3 bases at J, with 12 bases between the two ends. The CDR3 loop spans 14 amino acids. The full variable domain, with the rest looked up from reference TRBV28 and TRBJ1-5, is DVKVTQSSRYLVKRTGEKVFLECVQDMDHENMFWYRQDPGLGLRLIYFSYDVKMKEKGDIPEGYSVSREKKERFSLILESASTNQTSMYLCASSADRINQPQHFGDGTRLSIL.

The chain carries TRBV5-1 and TRBJ1-5; unclear D gene. With 0 bases removed from V and 6 bases from J, the gap between germline ends came to 13 bases. The CDR3 runs 15 residues. The germline CDR1 and CDR2 sequences are SGHRS and YFSETQ. The chain's CDR3 is CASSLGPLGGQPQHF. The CDR3 DNA sequence: TGCGCCAGCAGCTTGGGTCCGTTAGGAGGTCAGCCCCAGCATTTT.

The rearrangement links TRBV7-2 to TRBJ2-7, with a possible D match to TRBD1 (6 bases). The V and J ends lost 2 bases and 0 bases respectively, with 14 bases between them. The CDR3 is 16 amino acids. The germline V gene has CDR1 SGHTA and CDR2 FQGNSA. The CDR3 DNA reads TGTGCCAGCAGCTTAAGAGGGACAACCTTCTCCTACGAGCAGTACTTC. This translates into CASSLRGTTFSYEQYF. Full variable domain (remainder filled in from reference TRBV7-2 and TRBJ2-7): GAGVSQSPSNKVTEKGKDVELRCDPISGHTALYWYRQSLGQGLEFLIYFQGNSAPDKSGLPSDRFSAERTGGSVSTLTIQRTQQEDSAVYLCASSLRGTTFSYEQYFGPGTRLTVT.

V is TRBV10-3 and J is TRBJ2-7, with 13 bases lining up with TRBD2. The CDR3 sequence is 14 residues long. V lost 10 bases and J lost 2; bases outside the gene matches: 5. Germline V lookup: CDR1 ENHRY, CDR2 SYGVKD. DNA of the CDR3: TGTGCCAGCGGGACTAGCGGGATTGCCTACGAGCAGTACTTC. The encoded protein is CASGTSGIAYEQYF.

Notes on this clone: At one end, the junction sequence differs from germline, possibly due to a read error. The V gene is TRBV4-2, the J gene TRBJ1-3; no definite D call. The CDR3 sequence is 18 residues long. Germline lookup yields CDR1 LGHNA and CDR2 YNFKEQ. CDR3 sequence (DNA): TGTGCCAGCAGCCCACGGGAGTTTCGGGGAGCATCTGGAAACACCATGTATTTT. Amino acid sequence: CASSPREFRGASGNTMYF.

The gene calls are TRBV30 and TRBJ2-5; 7 bases map to TRBD2. V lost 2 bases and J lost 5; bases outside the gene matches: 8. This CDR3 comprises 14 residues. Germline-derived CDR1 and CDR2 are GTSNPN and SVGIG (reference sequence). The CDR3 loop is CAWSRLLADETQYF. CDR3 DNA: TGTGCCTGGAGTCGGCTCCTAGCGGATGAGACCCAGTACTTC.

The rearrangement joins TRBV5-1 to TRBJ2-3; no reliable D call. Germline V gene sequence: CDR1 SGHRS, CDR2 YFSETQ. V was shortened by 0 bases and J by 1 base, with 9 bases between the two germline ends. The CDR3 sequence is 15 residues long. The CDR3 region is CASSLGVLGTDTQYF. CDR3 nucleotide sequence: TGCGCCAGCAGCTTGGGAGTTCTCGGCACAGATACGCAGTATTTT.

The genes are TRBV28 and TRBJ2-6; the D gene is possibly TRBD1 (6 bases). CDR1 and CDR2 (germline): MDHEN, SYDVKM. Between the trimmed V and J ends, which lost 6 bases and 0 bases, there was a span of 12 bases. CDR3 length equals 16 residues. The CDR3 loop reads CASRSQGTSGANVLTF. CDR3 nucleotides: TGTGCCAGCAGATCACAGGGTACCTCTGGGGCCAACGTCCTGACTTTC.

This clone has just a few counts. This sequence joins TRBV7-2 and TRBJ2-1; tentatively, D is TRBD1 (6 bases). V was clipped by 1 base and J by 9 bases, with 16 bases between them. The CDR3 runs 15 residues. Germline lookup yields CDR1 SGHTA and CDR2 FQGNSA. CDR3 coding DNA: TGTGCCAGCAGCTTAGATAGGGGGTTAGTGGTTGAGCAGTTCTTC. Translated: CASSLDRGLVVEQFF.

With regard to this clone: At the DNA level, this CDR3 is encoded by other sequences in the same sample as well. V is TRBV19 and J is TRBJ2-1; 11 positions match TRBD1. The CDR3 extends over 16 amino acids. V was pared by 9 bases and J by 6 bases, with 13 bases of the junction left unmatched. Germline V gene lookup returns CDR1 LNHDA and CDR2 SQIVND (reference sequence). As DNA, the CDR3 is TGTGCCAGCTCCAAACGTGGACAGGGGGCATTCAATGAGCAGTTCTTC. Amino acids: CASSKRGQGAFNEQFF.

The rearrangement joins TRBV7-2 to TRBJ2-2, with 11 bases fitting TRBD2. The CDR3 has 17 amino acids. V shed 5 bases and J 6 bases; nucleotides not matched to a gene: 11. CDR1 is SGHTA and CDR2 is FQGNSA in the germline V gene. CDR3 amino acids: CASSAHSGRAVSGELFF. The CDR3 coding sequence is TGTGCCAGCAGCGCCCATAGCGGGAGGGCCGTATCCGGGGAGCTGTTTTTT.

CDR3 loop: CASTPGVHQPQHF. In DNA form, the CDR3 reads TGTGCCAGCACCCCGGGGGTCCATCAGCCCCAGCATTTT. V gene TRBV28 combines with J gene TRBJ1-5, with a possible D match to TRBD1 (5 bases). The CDR3 is made up of 13 amino acids. Trimming left V 7 bases short and J 5 bases short, with 12 bases between. Germline V CDR1 and CDR2: MDHEN, SYDVKM. The variable domain in full, with the rest retrieved from reference TRBV28 and TRBJ1-5, is DVKVTQSSRYLVKRTGEKVFLECVQDMDHENMFWYRQDPGLGLRLIYFSYDVKMKEKGDIPEGYSVSREKKERFSLILESASTNQTSMYLCASTPGVHQPQHFGDGTRLSIL.

This clone has more than one count but fewer than ten. The rearrangement joins TRBV18 to TRBJ1-1; no clear D. The V end lost 5 bases, the J end lost 1 base, and 8 bases lay between the germline ends. This CDR3 has 13 residues. Per germline, CDR1 KGHSH and CDR2 LQKENI. CDR3 region: CASSSTQNTEAFF. The CDR3 DNA is TGTGCCAGCTCATCGACACAGAACACTGAAGCTTTCTTT.